These T cell receptor beta chains were read from a single sample in a study of T cell responses to AZD1222 COVID-19 vaccine. Assay: immunoSEQ multiplex PCR; the TCRdb copy retains only in-frame clones and omits some. The sample holds 150,000 to 200,000 clones, approximately 90% seen once. The sequencing used peripheral blood, collected on day 0 of AZD1222 vaccination. Receptors originate from an adult in good health. Each CDR3 is given with its conserved first and last residue. D genes are given only for firm matches. Part of the rows lack a size; the others show once, few, many or a class for expanded clones.

TRBD1	TRBJ1-2	TRBV7-2	few	TGTGCCAGCAGCTTAGCGGGGACAGGGCTCTATGGCTACACCTTC	CASSLAGTGLYGYTF
-	TRBJ2-7	TRBV30	-	TGTGCCTGGAGTGTACCCCCACAGAAGTACGAGCAGTACTTC	CAWSVPPQKYEQYF
-	TRBJ2-3	TRBV10-2	-	TGCGCCAGCAATGGACCCCCGCAGTATTTT	CASNGPPQYF
-	TRBJ1-2	TRBV5-1	-	TGCGCCAGCAGCCCAGGTGGCAGGGGATCCAACTATGGCTACACCTTC	CASSPGGRGSNYGYTF
-	TRBJ2-5	TRBV30	-	TGTGCCTGGACTCCGGGATTGGTTGAGACCCAGTACTTC	CAWTPGLVETQYF
-	TRBJ1-4	TRBV7-2	-	TGTGCCAGCAGCCCCGAGAGGGCAGGGAAGGCGACTAATGAAAAACTGTTTTTT	CASSPERAGKATNEKLFF
-	TRBJ2-5	TRBV28	-	TGTGCCAGCAGCCCGGGAACTGTACAAAAAGAGACCCAGTACTTC	CASSPGTVQKETQYF
-	TRBJ1-1	TRBV3-1/TRBV3-2	once	TGTGCCAGCAGCCAACTTGGGGAAGGAGCTTTCTTT	CASSQLGEGAFF
-	TRBJ1-2	TRBV28	-	TGTGCCAGCAGTTTGCAGGGACGAGGGGCCTATGGCTACACCTTC	CASSLQGRGAYGYTF
TRBD2	TRBJ2-1	TRBV24-1	-	TGTGCCACCAGTGACCGCCTTGGGGGCGGGAGGGGCAATGAGCAGTTCTTC	CATSDRLGGGRGNEQFF
-	TRBJ1-2	TRBV28	once	TGTGCCAGCAGTTTAAAAAGGGTTCTTAACTATGGCTACACCTTC	CASSLKRVLNYGYTF
-	TRBJ2-5	TRBV14	-	TGTGCCAGCAGCCACCCTGGGGTTGTGCGGGAGACCCAGTACTTC	CASSHPGVVRETQYF
TRBD1	TRBJ1-4	TRBV5-6	-	TGTGCCAGCAGCTTGACCTCGGTGACAGGGAATAATGAAAAACTGTTTTTT	CASSLTSVTGNNEKLFF
-	TRBJ2-7	TRBV20-1	-	TGCAGTGCTAGAGTTGGCTACGAGCAGTACTTC	CSARVGYEQYF
-	TRBJ1-5	TRBV28	-	TGTGCCAGCAGTCAACCGTTGTCAGGAGAGGAACAGCCCCAGCATTTT	CASSQPLSGEEQPQHF
TRBD2	TRBJ2-2	TRBV5-1	-	TGCGCCAGCAGCCGGACTAGCGGGAGGTCCACCGGGGAGCTGTTTTTT	CASSRTSGRSTGELFF
TRBD1	TRBJ1-2	TRBV19	-	TGTGCCAGTAGGCGCGACAGGGGGCACTATGGCTACACCTTC	CASRRDRGHYGYTF
TRBD1	TRBJ2-1	TRBV19	once	TGTGCCAGTAGTATAAGGACAGGGGCTAGCTCCTACAATGAGCAGTTCTTC	CASSIRTGASSYNEQFF
-	TRBJ1-1	TRBV2	-	TGTGCCAGCAGTCAACGGCTGAACACTGAAGCTTTCTTT	CASSQRLNTEAFF
TRBD1	TRBJ1-5	TRBV27	-	TGTGCCAGCAGTTTCCTAGGACAGGTCAATAGCAATCAGCCCCAGCATTTT	CASSFLGQVNSNQPQHF
TRBD1	TRBJ1-1	TRBV25-1	once	TGTGCCAGCAGTGAATACTCCCGCAGGGGGTGGCCGTTGGCTTTCTTT	CASSEYSRRGWPLAFF
-	TRBJ1-1	TRBV2	-	TGTGCCAGCAGAGCCACAGGGCTCCAGAACACTGAAGCTTTCTTT	CASRATGLQNTEAFF
-	TRBJ1-1	TRBV30	-	TGTGCCTGGAGGGTAAGGCGGACTGAAGCTTTCTTT	CAWRVRRTEAFF
TRBD2	TRBJ2-7	TRBV28	-	TGTGCCAGCAGCTATGAGACTAGCGGGTCTCTGACTCAGGCGTACTTC	CASSYETSGSLTQAYF
TRBD1	TRBJ1-2	TRBV6-6	-	TGTGCCAGCAGTCTGACGGACAGGGCTGCTAACTATGGCTACACCTTC	CASSLTDRAANYGYTF
TRBD1	TRBJ1-4	TRBV30	-	TGTGCCTGGAACCTACAGGGGGCTGGTGAAAAACTGTTTTTT	CAWNLQGAGEKLFF
TRBD2	TRBJ2-7	TRBV19	-	TGTGCCAGTAGTAGGGGGACTAGCGGGACCGAGCAGTACTTC	CASSRGTSGTEQYF
-	TRBJ2-1	TRBV2	-	TGTGCCAGCGTGGAAGGTGGTGGGTTCGGCAATGAGCAGTTCTTC	CASVEGGGFGNEQFF
-	TRBJ2-7	TRBV9	-	TGTGCCAGCAGCGTAGGAGGTCAAGCCCTATCCTACGAGCAGTACTTC	CASSVGGQALSYEQYF